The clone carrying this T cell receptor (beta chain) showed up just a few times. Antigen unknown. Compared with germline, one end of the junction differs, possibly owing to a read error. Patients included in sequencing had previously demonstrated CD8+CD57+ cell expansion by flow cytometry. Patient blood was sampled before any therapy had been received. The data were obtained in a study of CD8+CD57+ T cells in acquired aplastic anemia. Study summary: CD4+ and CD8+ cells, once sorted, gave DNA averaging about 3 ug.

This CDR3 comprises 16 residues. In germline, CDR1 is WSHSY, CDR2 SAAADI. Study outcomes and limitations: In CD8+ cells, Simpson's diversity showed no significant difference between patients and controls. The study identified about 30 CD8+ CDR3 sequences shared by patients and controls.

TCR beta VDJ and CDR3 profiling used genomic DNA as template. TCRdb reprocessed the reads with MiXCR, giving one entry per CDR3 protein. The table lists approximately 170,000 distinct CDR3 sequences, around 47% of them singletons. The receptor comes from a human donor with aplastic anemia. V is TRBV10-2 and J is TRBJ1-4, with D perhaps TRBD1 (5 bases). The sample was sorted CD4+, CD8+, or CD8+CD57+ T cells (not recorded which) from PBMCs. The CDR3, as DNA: TGCGCCAGCAGTGAGTCAGTTCGCAGGAGAGGGGAAAAACTGTTTTTC. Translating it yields CASSESVRRRGEKLFF.